This T cell receptor beta chain was recovered during a study of CD8 T cells in ankylosing spondylitis. Findings and caveats of the study: Seemingly characteristic of ankylosing spondylitis blood was a TCR beta motif consisting of 7 or 8 highly homologous variants. According to the report, clones linked to the disease were significantly enriched in matched synovial fluid samples taken from ankylosing spondylitis patients.

5'-RACE, quantitative and with molecular barcodes, yielded the TCR beta libraries. From the 5' RACE reads, TCRdb called clonotypes with MiXCR, one entry per CDR3 protein. The sample gives 700,000 to 850,000 distinct CDR3 sequences, about 12% of which show up once; approximately 0.5% is in the top ten. In this sample, this clonotype turned up many times. As yet, its antigen is unknown. The clonotype originates from a male donor with ankylosing spondylitis. The sequencing input was blood, either unsorted or a sorted T cell fraction (not recorded which).

Here the CDR3 reads CASSDFWSGELFF. The CDR3 nucleotides read TGCGCCAGCAGTGACTTTTGGTCCGGGGAGCTGTTTTTT. V is TRBV10-1 and J is TRBJ2-2; unclear D gene. Looked up from germline, CDR1 is WNHNN and CDR2 is SYGVQD (reference sequence). Trimming removed 3 bases from V and 6 bases from J, with 8 bases in between. The CDR3 is 13 amino acids.